This entry lists 21 T cell receptor beta chains sequenced from one sample in a study of cytomegalovirus exposure and HLA in healthy donors. TCRdb's table, derived via immunoSEQ multiplex PCR, lists solely in-frame clones and lacks some. Of fewer than 65,000 clones in the sample, roughly nine tenths are singletons; the top ten hold roughly 15%. The sequencing sample was made of PBMCs. The receptor source for this set is a woman aged 18-35 years in good health and CMV-seronegative.

This clone was found once. The rearrangement links TRBV7-3 to TRBJ1-2; 7 nucleotides agree with TRBD1. Germline CDR1 is SGHTA and CDR2 is FQGTGA. The CDR3 contains 15 residues. Unmatched junction bases numbered 8, after V lost 2 bases and J lost 5 bases. The CDR3, as DNA: TGTGCCAGCAGCTTAGGTTCAGGGGGTCGGTATGGCTACACCTTC. Amino acids: CASSLGSGGRYGYTF.

The chain carries TRBV19 and TRBJ2-1, with D possibly being TRBD2 (6 bases). This CDR3 has 14 residues. In germline, CDR1 is LNHDA, CDR2 SQIVND (reference sequence). Trimming pared 9 bases from V and 4 bases from J, leaving 16 bases between. DNA of the CDR3: TGTGCCAGCCTGGAGCAGGGAGGTTACAATGAGCAGTTCTTC. Protein: CASLEQGGYNEQFF.

The genes are TRBV2 and TRBJ2-2; a weak D match, TRBD2 (6 bases). Germline CDR1 reads SNHLY; CDR2 reads FYNNEI. V lost 7 bases, J lost 4 bases, and 13 bases lay in between. This CDR3 is built from 14 residues. CDR3 loop: CASTDRGTTGELFF. The CDR3, as DNA: TGTGCCAGCACCGACCGGGGGACCACCGGGGAGCTGTTTTTT. Looking up the rest from reference TRBV2 and TRBJ2-2 gives the full variable domain: EPEVTQTPSHQVTQMGQEVILRCVPISNHLYFYWYRQILGQKVEFLVSFYNNEISEKSEIFDDQFSVERPDGSNFTLKIRSTKLEDSAMYFCASTDRGTTGELFFGEGSRLTVL.

The DNA of the CDR3 is TGTGCCAGCAGCTTAGGGGGCGGGAGATCCTACAATGAGCAGTTCTTC. Translation: CASSLGGGRSYNEQFF. The chain recombines TRBV7-9 with TRBJ2-1; TRBD2 matches 7 bases. Looked up from germline, CDR1 is SEHNR and CDR2 is FQNEAQ (reference sequence). The CDR3 totals 16 residues. V shed 1 base and J 1 base; nucleotides not matched to a gene: 4.

V is TRBV2 and J is TRBJ1-1, with a tentative D call TRBD1 (6 bases). Deletions cut 6 bases from V and 3 bases from J, with 14 bases between. This CDR3 is 14 amino acids long. Per the germline V gene, CDR1 is SNHLY and CDR2 is FYNNEI. The CDR3 sequence: CASSVRGGDTEAFF. The CDR3 bases are TGTGCCAGCAGCGTAAGGGGGGGGGACACTGAAGCTTTCTTT.

This rearrangement joins TRBV5-1 to TRBJ1-5, with 7 bases lining up with TRBD1. J gave up 2 bases and V 3 bases, and 2 bases lay outside the gene matches. CDR1 and CDR2 (germline): SGHRS, YFSETQ. The CDR3 is 14 residues long. The CDR3 sequence is CASSSTGGNQPQHF. For the CDR3, the DNA is TGCGCCAGCAGCTCCACAGGGGGCAATCAGCCCCAGCATTTT.

The rearrangement joins TRBV27 to TRBJ2-7, with TRBD1 as a possible D gene (7 bases). This CDR3 comprises 15 residues. Germline values: CDR1 MNHEY, CDR2 SMNVEV (reference sequence). With 5 bases removed from V and 1 base from J, the gap between germline ends came to 15 bases. Here the CDR3 DNA reads TGTGCCAGCAGTATGGCAGGGGGAGGTTCCTACGAGCAGTACTTC. It encodes CASSMAGGGSYEQYF.

This sequence joins TRBV6-4 and TRBJ1-1, with TRBD1 matching over 7 bases. J gave up 5 bases and V 6 bases, and 6 bases lay outside the gene matches. Germline V gene lookup returns CDR1 MRHNA and CDR2 SNTAGT. CDR3 length equals 13 residues. In DNA form, the CDR3 reads TGTGCCAGCAGAGGACAGGCTGGGACTGAAGCTTTCTTT. Protein sequence: CASRGQAGTEAFF.

This clone came up a few times. The CDR3 nucleotides read TGTGCCAGCAGGGAGGGGCTATCCTACGAGCAGTACTTC. This encodes CASREGLSYEQYF. J is TRBJ2-7 and V is TRBV7-9, with D possibly TRBD2 on 6 matching bases. In germline, CDR1 is SEHNR, CDR2 FQNEAQ (reference sequence). This CDR3 contains 13 residues. Trimming left V 6 bases short and J 1 base short, with 10 bases between.

The J gene is TRBJ2-7, the V gene TRBV6-1, with D possibly matching TRBD2 (6 bases). The length of the CDR3 is 13 residues. V shed 4 bases and J shed 2 bases, with 9 bases lying between them. Germline V lookup: CDR1 MNHNS, CDR2 SASEGT. The chain's CDR3 is CASSVSGTYEQYF. Here the CDR3 DNA reads TGTGCCAGCAGTGTTAGCGGTACCTACGAGCAGTACTTC.

The chain recombines TRBV7-2 with TRBJ2-1, with 7 positions matching TRBD2. The germline V gene has CDR1 SGHTA and CDR2 FQGNSA. The ends lost 1 base at V and 4 bases at J; junction bases unmatched: 7. CDR3 size: 16 residues. The CDR3 nucleotides are TGTGCCAGCAGCTTAGTGGGAAGCGGGGCTTACAATGAGCAGTTCTTC. Translation: CASSLVGSGAYNEQFF.

The V call is TRBV27, the J call TRBJ2-7; D perhaps matches TRBD1 (7 bases). The CDR3 covers 17 residues. Trimming stripped 2 bases from V and 7 bases from J, with 24 bases between. CDR1 and CDR2 from the germline V gene are MNHEY and SMNVEV (reference sequence). CDR3 sequence: CASSLLADRAAGREQYF. Here the CDR3 DNA reads TGTGCCAGCAGTTTACTCGCCGACAGGGCGGCGGGACGTGAGCAGTACTTC.

CDR3 protein: CASSSDRGLPGELFF. CDR3 bases: TGTGCCAGTAGTTCGGACAGGGGGCTGCCCGGGGAGCTGTTTTTT. The chain uses TRBV19 and TRBJ2-2; 11 bases match TRBD1. The length of the CDR3 is 15 residues. Germline V lookup: CDR1 LNHDA, CDR2 SQIVND (reference sequence). V lost 5 bases, J lost 6 bases, and 5 bases stayed unmatched.

The rearrangement links TRBV6-5 to TRBJ1-4, with 9 bases identical to TRBD1. This CDR3 contains 14 residues. Germline CDR1 is MNHEY and CDR2 is SVGAGI. V lost 6 bases to trimming and J lost 3 bases; unmatched junction nucleotides: 2. The CDR3 coding sequence is TGTGCCAGCAGCTACAGGGGGCCTAATGAAAAACTGTTTTTT. The encoded protein is CASSYRGPNEKLFF.

This clone was seen only a few times. This sequence joins TRBV19 and TRBJ2-1; 12 nucleotides agree with TRBD1. V was pared by 3 bases and J by 8 bases, with 2 bases of the junction left unmatched. The CDR3 sequence is 14 residues long. Germline V gene sequence: CDR1 LNHDA, CDR2 SQIVND (reference sequence). CDR3 residues: CASSIGTGGHEQFF. CDR3 sequence (DNA): TGTGCCAGTAGTATCGGGACAGGGGGCCATGAGCAGTTCTTC.

The chain links TRBV5-8 to TRBJ2-1; perhaps TRBD2 as D (6 bases). Trimming shortened V by 6 bases and J by 3 bases, and 13 bases separated the two germline ends. This CDR3 spans 14 amino acids. Germline assignment: CDR1 SGHTS and CDR2 YDEGEE. The CDR3 loop reads CASIGLANYNEQFF. CDR3 sequence (DNA): TGTGCCAGCATTGGGCTAGCGAACTACAATGAGCAGTTCTTC.

The CDR3 DNA reads TGCGCCAGCAGACCCGATTCGACTAGCACAGATACGCAGTATTTT. Translating it yields CASRPDSTSTDTQYF. The chain employs TRBV5-1 and TRBJ2-3; D is undetermined. The V end was cut by 5 bases, the J end by 0 bases, with 13 bases between. Germline CDR1 is SGHRS and CDR2 is YFSETQ. The CDR3 contains 15 residues.

V gene TRBV11-2 combines with J gene TRBJ1-4, with TRBD1 as a possible D gene (6 bases). This CDR3 is built from 13 residues. Germline CDR1 reads SGHAT; CDR2 reads FQNNGV. Trimming pared 5 bases from V and 6 bases from J, leaving 10 bases between. The CDR3 bases are TGTGCCAGCAGCCCGCCAGGGGATGAAAAACTGTTTTTT. Translated: CASSPPGDEKLFF.

The chain uses TRBV30 and TRBJ2-7; D not resolved. V shed 0 bases and J shed 7 bases, with 22 bases lying between them. The germline CDR1 and CDR2 sequences are GTSNPN and SVGIG (reference sequence). This CDR3 has 16 amino acids. The CDR3: CAWSVRVQFPSREQYF. The CDR3 nucleotides are TGTGCCTGGAGTGTACGTGTTCAGTTCCCTTCTAGGGAGCAGTACTTC.

Regarding this clone: No conserved phenylalanine or tryptophan ends this CDR3, so it is likely a read error. The limits of the CDR3 on the DNA are not certain, so only TCRdb's listed CDR3 is given. This chain uses TRBV6-6 with TRBJ2-7; the table's D call TRBD1 went unverified against the DNA. The CDR3 spans 13 amino acids, including both terminal residues. From germline, CDR1 is MNHNY and CDR2 SVGAGI (reference sequence). The CDR3 spells CASSFPGGDRAIL.

The gene calls are TRBV5-1 and TRBJ2-7, with a possible D match to TRBD2 (6 bases). The V end was cut by 1 base, the J end by 6 bases, with 14 bases between. Germline V gene sequence: CDR1 SGHRS, CDR2 YFSETQ. CDR3 length: 14 amino acids. This CDR3 is CASSLRELAVEQYF. CDR3 nucleotide sequence: TGCGCCAGCAGCTTGAGAGAACTAGCAGTCGAGCAGTACTTC.